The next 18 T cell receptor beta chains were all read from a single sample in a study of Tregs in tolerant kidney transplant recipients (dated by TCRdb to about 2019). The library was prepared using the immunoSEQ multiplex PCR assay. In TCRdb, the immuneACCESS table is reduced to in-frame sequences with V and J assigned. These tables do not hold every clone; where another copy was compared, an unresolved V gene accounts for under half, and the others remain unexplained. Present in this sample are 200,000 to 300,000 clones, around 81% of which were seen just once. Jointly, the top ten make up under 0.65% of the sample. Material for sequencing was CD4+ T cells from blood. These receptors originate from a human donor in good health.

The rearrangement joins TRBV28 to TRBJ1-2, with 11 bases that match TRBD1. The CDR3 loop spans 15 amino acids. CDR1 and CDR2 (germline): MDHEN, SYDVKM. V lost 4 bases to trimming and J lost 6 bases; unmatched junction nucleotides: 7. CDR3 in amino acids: CASSSFPGQGDGYTF. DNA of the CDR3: TGTGCCAGCAGTTCTTTCCCGGGACAGGGGGATGGCTACACCTTC.

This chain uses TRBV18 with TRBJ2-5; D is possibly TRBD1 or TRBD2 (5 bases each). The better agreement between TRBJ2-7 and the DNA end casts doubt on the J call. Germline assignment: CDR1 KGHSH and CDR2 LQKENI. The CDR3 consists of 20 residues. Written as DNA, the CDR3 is TGTGCCAGCTCACCAGCCGCATATCTGGGACCCTACTCCCTAAATTACGAGCAGTACTTC. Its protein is CASSPAAYLGPYSLNYEQYF.

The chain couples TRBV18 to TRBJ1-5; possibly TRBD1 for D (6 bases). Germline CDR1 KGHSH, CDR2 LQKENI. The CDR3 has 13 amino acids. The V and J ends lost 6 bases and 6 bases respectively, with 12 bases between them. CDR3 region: CASSWGGVQPQHF. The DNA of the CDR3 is TGTGCCAGCTCGTGGGGGGGCGTTCAGCCCCAGCATTTT.

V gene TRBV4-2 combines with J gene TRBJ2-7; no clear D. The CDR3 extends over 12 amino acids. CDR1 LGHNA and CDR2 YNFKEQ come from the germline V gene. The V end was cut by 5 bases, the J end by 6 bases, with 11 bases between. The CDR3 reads CASSVGFGEQYF. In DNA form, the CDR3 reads TGTGCCAGCAGCGTAGGGTTCGGCGAGCAGTACTTC.

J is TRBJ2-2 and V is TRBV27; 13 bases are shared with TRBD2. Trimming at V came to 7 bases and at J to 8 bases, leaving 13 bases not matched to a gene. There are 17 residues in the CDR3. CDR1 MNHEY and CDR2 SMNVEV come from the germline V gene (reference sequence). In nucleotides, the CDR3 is TGTGCCAGCACACGGACTAGCGGGAGTGTCAAGTGGGGGGAGCTGTTTTTT. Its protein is CASTRTSGSVKWGELFF.

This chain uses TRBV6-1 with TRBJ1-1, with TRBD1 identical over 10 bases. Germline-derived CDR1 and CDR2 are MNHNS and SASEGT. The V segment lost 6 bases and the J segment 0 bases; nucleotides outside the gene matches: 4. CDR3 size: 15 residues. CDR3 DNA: TGTGCCAGCAGGTCGGGACAGGGGTTGAACACTGAAGCTTTCTTT. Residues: CASRSGQGLNTEAFF.

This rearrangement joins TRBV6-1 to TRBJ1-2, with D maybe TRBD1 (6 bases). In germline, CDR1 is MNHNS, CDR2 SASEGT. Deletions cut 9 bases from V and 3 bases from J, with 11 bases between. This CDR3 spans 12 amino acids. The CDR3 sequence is CASSGTYYGYTF. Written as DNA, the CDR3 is TGTGCCAGTTCCGGGACATACTATGGCTACACCTTC.

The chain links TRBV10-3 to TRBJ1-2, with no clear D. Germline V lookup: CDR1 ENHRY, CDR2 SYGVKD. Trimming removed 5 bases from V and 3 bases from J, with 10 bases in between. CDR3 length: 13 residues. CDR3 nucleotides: TGTGCCATCAGTCGCGAGGGTGACTATGGCTACACCTTC. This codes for CAISREGDYGYTF.

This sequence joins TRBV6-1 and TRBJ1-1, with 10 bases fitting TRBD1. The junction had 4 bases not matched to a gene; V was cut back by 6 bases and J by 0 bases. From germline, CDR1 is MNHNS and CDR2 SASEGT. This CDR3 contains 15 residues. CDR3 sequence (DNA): TGTGCCAGCAGGTTAGGGACAGGGGTGAACACTGAAGCTTTCTTT. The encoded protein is CASRLGTGVNTEAFF.

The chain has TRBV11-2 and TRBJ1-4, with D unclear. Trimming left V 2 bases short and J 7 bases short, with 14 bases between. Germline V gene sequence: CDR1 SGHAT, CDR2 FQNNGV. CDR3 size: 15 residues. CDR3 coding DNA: TGTGCCAGCAGCTTACTGAAAGGGAAGTGTGAAAAACTGTTTTTT. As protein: CASSLLKGKCEKLFF. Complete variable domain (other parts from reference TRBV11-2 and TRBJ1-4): EAGVAQSPRYKIIEKRQSVAFWCNPISGHATLYWYQQILGQGPKLLIQFQNNGVVDDSQLPKDRFSAERLKGVDSTLKIQPAKLEDSAVYLCASSLLKGKCEKLFFGSGTQLSVL.

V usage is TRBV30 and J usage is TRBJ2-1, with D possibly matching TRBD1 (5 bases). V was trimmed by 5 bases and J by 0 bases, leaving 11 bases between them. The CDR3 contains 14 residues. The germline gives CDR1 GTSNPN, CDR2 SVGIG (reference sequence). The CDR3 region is CAWYDSSSYNEQFF. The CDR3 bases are TGTGCCTGGTATGACAGCAGCTCCTACAATGAGCAGTTCTTC.

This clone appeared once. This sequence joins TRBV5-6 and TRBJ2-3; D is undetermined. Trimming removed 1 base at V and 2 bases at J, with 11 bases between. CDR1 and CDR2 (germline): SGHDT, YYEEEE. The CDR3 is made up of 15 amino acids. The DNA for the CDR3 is TGTGCCAGCAGCTTGAGGTACGTCTACACAGATACGCAGTATTTT. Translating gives CASSLRYVYTDTQYF.

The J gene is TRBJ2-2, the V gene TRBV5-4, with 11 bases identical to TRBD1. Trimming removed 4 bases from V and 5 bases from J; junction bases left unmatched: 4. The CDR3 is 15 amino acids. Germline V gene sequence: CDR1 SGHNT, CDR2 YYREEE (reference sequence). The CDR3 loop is CASSSRDRGTGELFF. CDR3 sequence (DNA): TGTGCCAGCAGCAGCCGGGACAGGGGGACCGGGGAGCTGTTTTTT.

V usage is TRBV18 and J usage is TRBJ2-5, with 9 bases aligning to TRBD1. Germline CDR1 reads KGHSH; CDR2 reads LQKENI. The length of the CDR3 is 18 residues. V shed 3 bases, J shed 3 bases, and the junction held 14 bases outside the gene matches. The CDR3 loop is CASSPSLKDRGRKETQYF. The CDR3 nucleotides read TGTGCCAGCTCACCCTCTCTGAAGGACAGGGGACGTAAAGAGACCCAGTACTTC.

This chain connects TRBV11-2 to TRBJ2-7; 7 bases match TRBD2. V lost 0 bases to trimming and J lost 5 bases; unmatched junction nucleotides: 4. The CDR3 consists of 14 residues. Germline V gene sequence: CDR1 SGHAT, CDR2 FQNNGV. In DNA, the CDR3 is TGTGCCAGCAGCTTAGATCCTGGGGGGGACGAGCAGTACTTC. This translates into CASSLDPGGDEQYF.

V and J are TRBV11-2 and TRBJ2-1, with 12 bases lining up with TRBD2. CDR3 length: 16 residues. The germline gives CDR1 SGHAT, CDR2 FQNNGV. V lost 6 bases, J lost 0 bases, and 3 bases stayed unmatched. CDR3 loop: CASRLLAGGSYNEQFF. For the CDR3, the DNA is TGTGCCAGCAGGCTACTAGCGGGGGGCTCCTACAATGAGCAGTTCTTC. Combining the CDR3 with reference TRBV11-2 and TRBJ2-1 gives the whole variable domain EAGVAQSPRYKIIEKRQSVAFWCNPISGHATLYWYQQILGQGPKLLIQFQNNGVVDDSQLPKDRFSAERLKGVDSTLKIQPAKLEDSAVYLCASRLLAGGSYNEQFFGPGTRLTVL.

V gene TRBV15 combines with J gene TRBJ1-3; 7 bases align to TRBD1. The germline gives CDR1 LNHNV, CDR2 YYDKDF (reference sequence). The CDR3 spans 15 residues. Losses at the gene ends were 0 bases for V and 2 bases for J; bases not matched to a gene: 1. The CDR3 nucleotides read TGTGCCACCAGCAGAGAAACAGGGGCTGGAAACACCATATATTTT. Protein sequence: CATSRETGAGNTIYF.

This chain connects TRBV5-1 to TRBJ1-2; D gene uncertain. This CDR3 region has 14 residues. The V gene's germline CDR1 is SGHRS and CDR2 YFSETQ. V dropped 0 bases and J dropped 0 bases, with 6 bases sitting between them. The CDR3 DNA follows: TGCGCCAGCAGCTTGGAGGCAGCTAACTATGGCTACACCTTC. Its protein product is CASSLEAANYGYTF.